This paragraph covers one T cell receptor (beta chain) sequence. The antigen is not known. This entry comes from a study of T cell repertoires in cytomegalovirus infection. The overall study: Used in the study were CMV epitopes, some recently identified and HLA-C-restricted, others well-studied and HLA-B-restricted.

Looked up from germline, CDR1 is LGHNA and CDR2 is YNFKEQ. V shed 1 base and J 3 bases; nucleotides not matched to a gene: 3. The CDR3 totals 14 residues. MiXCR was run by TCRdb on the reads, yielding one entry per CDR3 protein. The sample yields about 180,000 distinct CDR3 sequences, less than 25% seen once. This receptor was taken from a human donor in good health (CMV status not recorded). Some clones in this sample may be carry-over from other donors' samples. This chain joins TRBV4-2 and TRBJ2-7; 7 nucleotides align to TRBD1. Sequenced material: CD8+ T cells from cultured PBMCs, taken from culture after CMV antigen stimulation. The CDR3 region has the DNA TGTGCCAGCAGCCAAGGACAGGGCGACTACGAGCAGTACTTC. Its translation is CASSQGQGDYEQYF.